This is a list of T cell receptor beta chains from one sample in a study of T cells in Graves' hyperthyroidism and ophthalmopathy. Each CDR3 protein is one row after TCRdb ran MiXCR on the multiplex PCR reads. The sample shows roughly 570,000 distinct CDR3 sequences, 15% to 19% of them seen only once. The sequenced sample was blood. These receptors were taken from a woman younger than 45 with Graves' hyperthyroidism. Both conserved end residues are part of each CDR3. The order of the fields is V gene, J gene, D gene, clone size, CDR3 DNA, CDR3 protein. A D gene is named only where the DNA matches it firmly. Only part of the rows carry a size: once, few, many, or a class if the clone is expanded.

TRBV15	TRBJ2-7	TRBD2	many	TGTGCCACCAGCAGAGACGCAAGCGGGAGGGCCGACGAGCAGTACTTC	CATSRDASGRADEQYF
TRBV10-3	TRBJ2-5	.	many	TGTGCCATCTCCCCTAGCCAGAATCAAGAGACCCAGTACTTC	CAISPSQNQETQYF
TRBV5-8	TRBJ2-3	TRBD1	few	TGTGCACATGGACAGGGGTCCACAGATACGCAGTATTTT	CAHGQGSTDTQYF
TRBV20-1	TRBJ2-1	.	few	TGCAGTGCTAGAGACTGGACTAACCGACCTAGGGATGAGCAGTTCTTC	CSARDWTNRPRDEQFF
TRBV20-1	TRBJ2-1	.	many	TGCAGTGCTAGCAGGGGTTCTTACAATGAGCAGTTCTTC	CSASRGSYNEQFF
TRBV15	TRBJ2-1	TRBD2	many	TGTGCCACCAGCAGAGATCTAGGGACTAGCGGGAGGGGTGAGCAGTTCTTC	CATSRDLGTSGRGEQFF
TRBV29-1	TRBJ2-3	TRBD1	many	TGCAGCGTCACGACAGGGGCGTTCACAGATACGCAGTATTTT	CSVTTGAFTDTQYF
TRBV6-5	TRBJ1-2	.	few	TGTGCCAGCAGTTACTCAGGGGAGGATGGCTACACCTTC	CASSYSGEDGYTF
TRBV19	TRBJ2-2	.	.	TGTGCCAGTAGTATTATACAGAACACCGGGGAGCTGTTTTTT	CASSIIQNTGELFF
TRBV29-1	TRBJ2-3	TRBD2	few	TGCAGCGTTGAAGTAACCCTAGCGGGACCGCAGTATTTT	CSVEVTLAGPQYF
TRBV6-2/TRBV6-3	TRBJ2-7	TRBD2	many	TGTGCCAGCACCCAGAGGAGGTTAGCGGGAACCTACGAGCAGTACTTC	CASTQRRLAGTYEQYF
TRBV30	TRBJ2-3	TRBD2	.	TGTGCCTGGAGTTTCACCCCTGGACTAGCGGGAAGCACAGATACGCAGTATTTT	CAWSFTPGLAGSTDTQYF
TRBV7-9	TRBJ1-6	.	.	TGTGCCAGCAGCCCAGGTCCCCCGGGCAATTCACCCCTCCGCTTT	CASSPGPPGNSPLRF
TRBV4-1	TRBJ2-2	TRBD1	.	TGCGCCAGCAGCCAAGCGACAGGGGCCGGGGAGCTGTTTTTT	CASSQATGAGELFF
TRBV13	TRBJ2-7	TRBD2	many	TGTGCCAGCAGCCATACTCGGGGGTCTAGCGGGCTATACGAGCAGTACTTC	CASSHTRGSSGLYEQYF
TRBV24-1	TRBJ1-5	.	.	TGTGCCACCAGTGAGTGGGACATCATTAGCAATCAGCCCCAGCATTTT	CATSEWDIISNQPQHF
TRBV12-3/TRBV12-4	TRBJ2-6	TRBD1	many	TGTGCCAGTACGTCCGGGACAGGGGCTGGGGCCAACGTCCTGACTTTC	CASTSGTGAGANVLTF
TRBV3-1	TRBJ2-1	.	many	TGTGCCAGCAGCCAAGTTTACAATGAGCAGTTCTTC	CASSQVYNEQFF
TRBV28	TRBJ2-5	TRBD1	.	TGTGCCAGCAGAAGGACAGGGGGTGGAGAGACCCAGTACTTC	CASRRTGGGETQYF
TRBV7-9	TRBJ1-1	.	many	TGTGCCAGCAGCCATAGGGAGATCCTAGCTGAAGCTTTCTTT	CASSHREILAEAFF
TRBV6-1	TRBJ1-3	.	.	TGTGCCAGTCAACAGGGCTACTCTGGAAACACCATATATTTT	CASQQGYSGNTIYF
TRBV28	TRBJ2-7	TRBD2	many	TGTGCCAGCCGTAACCCGGGACTAGCGGCATACGAGCAGTACTTC	CASRNPGLAAYEQYF
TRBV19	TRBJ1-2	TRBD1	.	TGTGCCAGTAGTGCGAGACCAGGACAGGCCTATGGCTACACCTTC	CASSARPGQAYGYTF
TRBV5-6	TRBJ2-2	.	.	TGTGCCAGCACACCAGGGGCCCCCGGGGAGCTGTTTTTT	CASTPGAPGELFF
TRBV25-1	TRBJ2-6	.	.	TGTGCCAGCAGTGGCGCCCGGGACAATGCCAACGTCCTGACTTTC	CASSGARDNANVLTF
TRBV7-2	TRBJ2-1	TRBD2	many	TGTGCCAGCAGCTTCAGACTAGCGCCGGGCGATGAGCAGTTCTTC	CASSFRLAPGDEQFF
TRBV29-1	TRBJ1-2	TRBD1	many	TGCAGCGTTGTCTGGGACAGGGGACCCTGGGGTTATGGCTACACCTTC	CSVVWDRGPWGYGYTF
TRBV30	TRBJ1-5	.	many	TGTGCCTGGAGTGTAAAGGGCGGTCAGCCCCAGCATTTT	CAWSVKGGQPQHF
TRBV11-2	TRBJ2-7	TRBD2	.	TGTGCCAGCAGCTTAGAGCTCTCAGCGGGAGCAAGGAATGAGCAGTACTTC	CASSLELSAGARNEQYF
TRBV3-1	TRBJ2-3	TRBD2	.	TGTGCCAGCAGCCAAGAGCCCAGAAGCGGGAGAAGTATAGATACGCAGTATTTT	CASSQEPRSGRSIDTQYF
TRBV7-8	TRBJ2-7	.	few	TGTGCCAGCAGCCTGACCAGGGTATTAGAGAGCTACGAGCAGTACTTC	CASSLTRVLESYEQYF
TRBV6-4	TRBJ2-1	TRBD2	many	TGTGCCAGCAGTGACGGACTAGCGGCGAATGAGCAGTTCTTC	CASSDGLAANEQFF
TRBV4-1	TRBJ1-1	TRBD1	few	TGCGCCAGCAGCCGCGTACAGGGGGCCGTGAACACTGAAGCTTTCTTT	CASSRVQGAVNTEAFF
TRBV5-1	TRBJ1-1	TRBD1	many	TGCGCCAGCAGCATGACCGGGACAGGGAGCACTGAAGCTTTCTTT	CASSMTGTGSTEAFF
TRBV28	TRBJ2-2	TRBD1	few	TGTGCCAGCAGCCATGGACAGGGTTTCGGGGAGCTGTTTTTT	CASSHGQGFGELFF
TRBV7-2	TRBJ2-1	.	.	TGTGCCAGCAGCCCCTATGCGAGCACGTCCTACAATGAGCAGTTCTTC	CASSPYASTSYNEQFF
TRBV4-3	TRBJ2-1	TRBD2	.	TGCGCCAGCAGCCAAGATCGGGCTAGCGGATACAATGAGCAGTTCTTC	CASSQDRASGYNEQFF
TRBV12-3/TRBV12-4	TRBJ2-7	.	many	TGTGCCAGCAGCCGGGATCGAGGGGGAAGCTACGAGCAGTACTTC	CASSRDRGGSYEQYF
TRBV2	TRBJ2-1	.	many	TGTGCCAGCAGCCCCAGGACACCCTACAATGAGCAGTTCTTC	CASSPRTPYNEQFF
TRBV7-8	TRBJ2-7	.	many	TGTGCCAGCAGCTTAAGGGGGGGCAGGGCAGATGAGCAGTACTTC	CASSLRGGRADEQYF
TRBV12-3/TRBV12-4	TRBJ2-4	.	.	TGTGCCAGCAGTGAAAAATCGGGACACCCACTAATGGCCAAAAACATTCAGTACTTC	CASSEKSGHPLMAKNIQYF
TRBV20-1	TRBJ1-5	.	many	TGCAGTGCCTCCCTGGGGGGCCACAATCAGCCCCAGCATTTT	CSASLGGHNQPQHF
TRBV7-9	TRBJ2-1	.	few	TGTGCCAGCAGCTTAGGGGAGGAACAGGGGTATGAGCAGTTCTTC	CASSLGEEQGYEQFF
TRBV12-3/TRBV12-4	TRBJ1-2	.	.	TGTGCCAGCAGTTTAACAGGGCTCGTTAACTATGGCTACACCTTC	CASSLTGLVNYGYTF
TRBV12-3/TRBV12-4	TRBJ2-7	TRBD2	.	TGTGCCAGCAACCTGGCGCTAGCGGGAGCCCACGAGCAGTACTTC	CASNLALAGAHEQYF
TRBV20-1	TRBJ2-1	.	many	TGCAGTGCTCGCCACTTTGGGGGCGGGAGATACAATGAGCAGTTCTTC	CSARHFGGGRYNEQFF
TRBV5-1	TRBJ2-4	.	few	TGCGCCAGCAGACTGTCGAAACTAGTATCCCGTAGAGAAAACATTCAGTACTTC	CASRLSKLVSRRENIQYF
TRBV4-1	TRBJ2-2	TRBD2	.	TGCGCCAGCAGCCAACGAGCGGGAGTGATCGGGGAGCTGTTTTTT	CASSQRAGVIGELFF
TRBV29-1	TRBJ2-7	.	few	TGCAGCGTTGAAGTCGAACATCAGACTCCCTCCTACGAGCAGTACTTC	CSVEVEHQTPSYEQYF
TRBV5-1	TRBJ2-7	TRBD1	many	TGCGCCAGCAGCCGGACAGGGACCACGGGGGAGCAGTACTTC	CASSRTGTTGEQYF
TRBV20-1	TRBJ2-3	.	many	TGCAGTGCTAGACGAGCAGGGAGCACAGATACGCAGTATTTT	CSARRAGSTDTQYF
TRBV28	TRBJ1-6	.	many	TGTGCCAGCAGTCCTGGGGGGCGACCCCTCCACTTT	CASSPGGRPLHF